Presented here are 18 T cell receptor beta chains from one specimen sequenced in a study of molecular identifiers for immune sequencing clone quantification. A single record per CDR3 protein comes from TCRdb applying MiXCR to the PCR reads. The data contain under 600,000 distinct CDR3 sequences, about 25% of them singletons. The source material was naive CD8+ T cells from blood, with Jurkat cell RNA spiked in. As to subset: FACS-sorted CD8+CD4-CCR7+CD45RA+ naive T cells. The receptor set was obtained from a human donor in good health. Some libraries in this study had Jurkat cell RNA spiked in.

The J gene is TRBJ2-7, the V gene TRBV7-3, with 14 bases aligning to TRBD2. The V segment lost 4 bases and the J segment 3 bases; nucleotides outside the gene matches: 5. Germline V gene lookup returns CDR1 SGHTA and CDR2 FQGTGA. CDR3 length: 16 residues. CDR3 sequence reads: CASSSGTSGSNYEQYF. The DNA of the CDR3 is TGTGCCAGCAGCTCCGGGACTAGCGGGAGTAACTACGAGCAGTACTTC.

Notes on this clonotype: An end of the junction differs from the germline gene, which may be a read error. V gene TRBV20-1 combines with J gene TRBJ2-7, with 7 bases identical to TRBD1. Germline V CDR1 and CDR2: DFQATT, SNEGSKA (reference sequence). This CDR3 is 15 amino acids long. The CDR3: CSARDIGTASNEQYF. For the CDR3, the DNA is TGCAGTGCTAGAGATATTGGGACAGCCTCCAACGAGCAGTACTTC.

The chain has TRBV27 and TRBJ2-7, with a weak D call TRBD1 (7 bases). V lost 3 bases and J lost 3, with 12 bases in between. The CDR3 totals 14 residues. Germline V CDR1 and CDR2: MNHEY, SMNVEV (reference sequence). The CDR3 DNA sequence: TGTGCCAGCAGTTTTGCAGGGGGGCTCTACGAGCAGTACTTC. Translated: CASSFAGGLYEQYF.

J is TRBJ2-7 and V is TRBV5-3; TRBD2 matches at 8 bases. TRBV5-3 is an ORF for which the function is uncertain. This CDR3 is 16 amino acids long. The V and J ends lost 8 bases and 2 bases, in that order; junction bases with no gene match: 15. CDR3 nucleotide sequence: TGTGCCAGCAGCACAACTACTCGGGGGGGGCCCTACGAGCAGTACTTC. This encodes CASSTTTRGGPYEQYF.

With respect to this clonotype: This may be a read error, as it is one base from a much larger clone. V usage is TRBV3-1 and J usage is TRBJ2-4, with a weak D call TRBD2 (6 bases). The CDR3 loop spans 14 amino acids. Germline values: CDR1 LGHDT, CDR2 YNNKEL (reference sequence). CDR3 sequence: CASSPRDGKNIPYF. The CDR3 bases are TGTGCCAGCAGCCCGCGGGACGGCAAAAACATTCCGTACTTC.

In this sample, this clonotype turned up a few times. This chain joins TRBV28 and TRBJ2-1; TRBD2 is a possible D gene (5 bases). CDR1 and CDR2 (germline): MDHEN, SYDVKM. CDR3 size: 14 residues. The germline V and J ends were trimmed by 3 bases and 7 bases, with 13 bases remaining between them. This CDR3 reads CASSFQTRLNEQFF. The CDR3 DNA reads as TGTGCCAGCAGTTTCCAAACTAGATTGAATGAGCAGTTCTTC.

The chain uses TRBV20-1 and TRBJ2-5; 7 bases agree with TRBD1. The length of the CDR3 is 14 residues. Per the germline V gene, CDR1 is DFQATT and CDR2 is SNEGSKA (reference sequence). The junction had 7 bases not matched to a gene; V was cut back by 5 bases and J by 1 base. This CDR3 reads CSASGTATQETQYF. The CDR3 region has the DNA TGCAGTGCTTCCGGGACAGCCACCCAAGAGACCCAGTACTTC.

On this clonotype: Mismatch with germline at one junction end may stem from a read error. This chain connects TRBV30 to TRBJ2-7; D is possibly TRBD1 (5 bases). CDR1 GTSNPN and CDR2 SVGIG come from the germline V gene (reference sequence). The CDR3 has 14 amino acids. The CDR3: CAWSVGTGTYVQYF. CDR3 coding DNA: TGTGCCTGGAGTGTAGGAACAGGAACTTACGTGCAGTACTTC. Using reference TRBV30 and TRBJ2-7 for the parts outside the CDR3, the full variable domain is SQTIHQWPATLVQPVGSPLSLECTVEGTSNPNLYWYRQAAGRGLQLLFYSVGIGQISSEVPQNLSASRPQDRQFILSSKKLLLSDSGFYLCAWSVGTGTYVQYFGPGTRLTVT.

This chain uses TRBV7-6 with TRBJ1-2, with D possibly being TRBD1 (6 bases). Germline V gene data show CDR1 as SGHVS and CDR2 as FNYEAQ. V shed 4 bases and J shed 7 bases, with 22 bases lying between them. The CDR3 runs 16 residues. CDR3 nucleotides: TGTGCCAGCAGCTCCACCCCCCCCGGGACATTCCCTGGCTACACCTTC. Protein sequence: CASSSTPPGTFPGYTF.

With respect to this clonotype: A read error may produce the germline difference seen at one junction end. The chain couples TRBV7-6 to TRBJ2-1; the D is unclear. The CDR3 extends over 12 amino acids. Germline CDR1 is SGHVS and CDR2 is FNYEAQ. The CDR3 loop is CACSPFANEQFF. Here the CDR3 DNA reads TGTGCCTGCAGCCCATTCGCCAATGAGCAGTTCTTC.

The rearrangement links TRBV7-9 to TRBJ2-1; D might be TRBD1 (5 bases). This CDR3 contains 14 residues. Trimming removed 5 bases at V and 6 bases at J, with 14 bases between. CDR1 SEHNR and CDR2 FQNEAQ come from the germline V gene (reference sequence). The DNA for the CDR3 is TGTGCCAGCAGCGGAGACAGAGGCGTCAATGAGCAGTTCTTC. Protein sequence: CASSGDRGVNEQFF.

Concerning this clonotype itself: A single base separates this from a much larger clone, so it may be a read error. Likely a read error: the CDR3 ends without its conserved phenylalanine or tryptophan. This chain joins TRBV27 and TRBJ1-1; D is unresolved. Trimming removed 0 bases at V and 4 bases at J, with 9 bases between. CDR3 size: 14 residues. CDR1 is MNHEY, CDR2 SMNVEV, per germline (reference sequence). Here the CDR3 reads CASSLSGSPTEAFS. CDR3 coding DNA: TGTGCCAGCAGTTTATCTGGCAGCCCCACTGAAGCTTTCTCT.

The chain links TRBV4-1 to TRBJ1-1; maybe TRBD1 (6 bases). Germline V gene lookup returns CDR1 MGHRA and CDR2 YSYEKL. V was clipped by 0 bases and J by 1 base, with 15 bases between them. The CDR3 totals 17 residues. In DNA, the CDR3 is TGCGCCAGCAGCCAAGATAGGGGGGGAGAGGGGAACACTGAAGCTTTCTTT. Its translation is CASSQDRGGEGNTEAFF.

This clonotype has ten or more counts. V gene TRBV7-2 combines with J gene TRBJ1-1, with D possibly TRBD1 on 5 matching bases. Between the trimmed V and J ends, which lost 3 bases and 4 bases, there was a span of 12 bases. The V gene's germline CDR1 is SGHTA and CDR2 FQGNSA. The CDR3 contains 14 residues. The CDR3 DNA reads as TGTGCCAGCAGCTTTGAGGGGTCGGGCACTGAAGCTTTCTTT. Its protein product is CASSFEGSGTEAFF.

This clonotype has just a few counts. The chain is built from TRBV12-3 or TRBV12-4 and TRBJ2-7; 8 positions match TRBD2. The junction had 10 bases not matched to a gene; V was cut back by 4 bases and J by 2 bases. The CDR3 is 16 amino acids. In nucleotides, the CDR3 is TGTGCCAGCAGTTCCCCAACTAGCGGAGGGGCCTACGAGCAGTACTTC. It specifies CASSSPTSGGAYEQYF.

This clonotype showed up many times. This chain links TRBV27 with TRBJ1-5; D perhaps matches TRBD1 (5 bases). The CDR3 totals 13 residues. V shed 4 bases and J shed 7 bases, with 11 bases lying between them. The germline V gene has CDR1 MNHEY and CDR2 SMNVEV (reference sequence). For the CDR3, the DNA is TGTGCCAGCAGTTGGCGCGGGGGACAGCCCCAGCATTTT. It translates to CASSWRGGQPQHF.

A note on this clonotype: A clone one base away is much larger, so this may be a read error. The CDR3 DNA follows: TGTGCCAGCCGGGCTTTACACTCTGGGGCCAACGTCCTGACTTTC. This encodes CASRALHSGANVLTF. V usage is TRBV6-2 or TRBV6-3 and J usage is TRBJ2-6; no clear D gene. V was clipped by 8 bases and J by 0 bases, with 11 bases between them. Per germline, CDR1 MNHEY and CDR2 SVGEGT. This CDR3 region has 15 residues.

This clonotype occurred a few times. The chain uses TRBV11-2 and TRBJ2-6; TRBD1 agrees at 12 bases. Germline-derived CDR1 and CDR2 are SGHAT and FQNNGV. The CDR3 spans 18 residues. V lost 4 bases, J lost 1 base, and 5 bases stayed unmatched. As DNA, the CDR3 is TGTGCCAGCAGCTCCCGGGACAGGGGGCTTTCTGGGGCCAACGTCCTGACTTTC. Translation gives CASSSRDRGLSGANVLTF.